The 18 T cell receptor beta chains below come from one sample, sequenced in a study of T cell repertoires in cytomegalovirus infection. One entry per CDR3 protein results from TCRdb running MiXCR on the reads. The sample gives 200,000 to 300,000 distinct CDR3 sequences, roughly 9% of which show up once; about 15% is in the top ten. The sample consisted of PBMCs. The receptors originated from a human donor in good health (CMV status not recorded). Some clones in this sample may be carry-over from other donors' samples.

The rearrangement joins TRBV6-2 or TRBV6-3 to TRBJ1-4; D ambiguous. Deletions cut 0 bases from V and 8 bases from J, with 16 bases between. The CDR3 sequence is 16 residues long. Germline-derived CDR1 and CDR2 are MNHEY and SVGEGT. Here the CDR3 DNA reads TGTGCCAGCAGTTACTCGATTTGGCCACGCGGGGAAAAACTGTTTTTT. Protein: CASSYSIWPRGEKLFF.

This clonotype was seen a handful of times. The genes are TRBV28 and TRBJ1-6; D remains unclear. Trimming shortened V by 6 bases and J by 13 bases, and 10 bases separated the two germline ends. The CDR3 runs 11 residues. Germline CDR1 reads MDHEN; CDR2 reads SYDVKM. CDR3 in DNA: TGTGCCAGCAGCTTGAGCAGGCCCCTCCACTTT. This codes for CASSLSRPLHF.

Many counts were recorded for this clonotype. The chain links TRBV6-1 to TRBJ1-4; D is perhaps TRBD1 (5 bases). Germline CDR1 is MNHNS and CDR2 is SASEGT. The CDR3 loop spans 14 amino acids. Trimming removed 4 bases from V and 8 bases from J, with 14 bases in between. CDR3 in DNA: TGTGCCAGCAGTGCAGAGAGGGGTTTGGAAAAACTGTTTTTT. As protein: CASSAERGLEKLFF.

Many counts were recorded for this clonotype. V and J are TRBV7-6 and TRBJ1-1, with a possible D match to TRBD1 (5 bases). Germline V gives CDR1 SGHVS, CDR2 FNYEAQ. This CDR3 is 14 amino acids long. V was clipped by 7 bases and J by 4 bases, with 16 bases between them. Written as DNA, the CDR3 is TGTGCCAGCAAGGGACGGGGGAGGGTCACTGAAGCTTTCTTT. Its protein product is CASKGRGRVTEAFF.

The chain joins TRBV20-1 to TRBJ2-7, with 7 bases that match TRBD1. The germline V gene has CDR1 DFQATT and CDR2 SNEGSKA (reference sequence). Unmatched junction bases numbered 7, after V lost 0 bases and J lost 2 bases. The CDR3 runs to 15 residues. CDR3: CSARDFRDSTYEQYF. CDR3 nucleotides: TGCAGTGCTAGAGACTTCCGGGACAGCACCTACGAGCAGTACTTC.

Ten or more counts support this clonotype. The V gene is TRBV6-1, the J gene TRBJ2-1; the D gene is possibly TRBD1 (6 bases). Germline V gene lookup returns CDR1 MNHNS and CDR2 SASEGT. The CDR3 length is 12 residues. Trimming stripped 6 bases from V and 7 bases from J, with 10 bases between. This CDR3 is CASRPGVNEQFF. DNA for the CDR3: TGTGCCAGCAGACCAGGGGTGAATGAGCAGTTCTTC.

This clonotype was seen a few times. This sequence joins TRBV29-1 and TRBJ2-2; perhaps TRBD2 as D (5 bases). Looked up from germline, CDR1 is SQVTM and CDR2 is ANQGSEA. This CDR3 has 14 residues. Trimming stripped 8 bases from V and 2 bases from J, with 15 bases between. This CDR3 reads CSTPGGSNTGELFF. CDR3 DNA: TGCAGCACCCCGGGTGGGAGTAACACCGGGGAGCTGTTTTTT.

This clonotype was recorded at least ten times. The V and J genes are TRBV7-2 and TRBJ2-3, with 8 bases matching TRBD2. The germline gives CDR1 SGHTA, CDR2 FQGNSA. The length of the CDR3 is 18 residues. After removal of 0 bases from V and 2 bases from J, the junction contained 10 bases not matched to a gene. CDR3 residues: CASSLAASGWGATDTQYF. The CDR3 nucleotides read TGTGCCAGCAGCTTAGCGGCTAGCGGGTGGGGGGCCACAGATACGCAGTATTTT.

This clonotype has more than one count but fewer than ten. The chain combines TRBV12-3 or TRBV12-4 with TRBJ1-3; TRBD1 might be the D (6 bases). The CDR3 totals 16 residues. Deletions cut 2 bases from V and 0 bases from J, with 11 bases between. The CDR3 region is CASSLRVGGSGNTIYF. As DNA, the CDR3 is TGTGCCAGCAGTTTAAGGGTAGGGGGCTCTGGAAACACCATATATTTT.

The V gene is TRBV6-2 or TRBV6-3, the J gene TRBJ2-7; 7 bases fit TRBD1. With 6 bases clipped from V and 4 bases from J, the junction kept 6 bases outside the gene matches. The CDR3 sequence is 13 residues long. Germline V gene sequence: CDR1 MNHEY, CDR2 SVGEGT. The CDR3 DNA reads TGTGCCAGCAGCCGGGACAGTCATTACGAGCAGTACTTC. Residues: CASSRDSHYEQYF.

The sample holds many counts of this clonotype. The rearrangement links TRBV7-9 to TRBJ2-7; possible D gene TRBD1, 6 bases. The CDR3 is made up of 13 amino acids. CDR1 and CDR2 (germline): SEHNR, FQNEAQ (reference sequence). V gave up 4 bases and J gave up 3 bases, with 10 bases separating them. Here the CDR3 reads CASSSDRYYEQYF. The DNA for the CDR3 is TGTGCCAGCAGCTCGGACAGATACTACGAGCAGTACTTC.

There are many counts of this clonotype. V and J are TRBV7-2 and TRBJ1-1; the D is unclear. V gave up 2 bases and J gave up 3 bases, with 13 bases separating them. The CDR3 is 15 amino acids. Per the germline V gene, CDR1 is SGHTA and CDR2 is FQGNSA. The CDR3 DNA follows: TGTGCCAGCAGCTTAAGAAAAGTATTGGACACTGAAGCTTTCTTT. Encoded protein: CASSLRKVLDTEAFF.

This clonotype has at least ten counts. The rearrangement links TRBV11-3 to TRBJ2-2; D not certain. The CDR3 contains 14 residues. Trimming stripped 3 bases from V and 0 bases from J, with 5 bases between. The germline gives CDR1 SGHNT, CDR2 YENEEA. CDR3 sequence reads: CASSFLSNTGELFF. The DNA for the CDR3 is TGTGCCAGCAGCTTTTTATCGAACACCGGGGAGCTGTTTTTT.

The chain links TRBV28 to TRBJ1-4; a weak D match, TRBD1 (5 bases). Germline CDR1 and CDR2: MDHEN and SYDVKM. The CDR3 has 15 amino acids. V lost 5 bases and J 7 bases, leaving 17 bases between the germline ends. CDR3 loop: CASSPPGPRGEKLFF. The CDR3 DNA follows: TGTGCCAGCAGTCCACCCGGGCCGAGGGGTGAAAAACTGTTTTTT. Using reference TRBV28 and TRBJ1-4 for the parts outside the CDR3, the full variable domain is DVKVTQSSRYLVKRTGEKVFLECVQDMDHENMFWYRQDPGLGLRLIYFSYDVKMKEKGDIPEGYSVSREKKERFSLILESASTNQTSMYLCASSPPGPRGEKLFFGSGTQLSVL.

This clonotype was seen many times. The gene calls are TRBV28 and TRBJ1-2; D unresolved. CDR1 is MDHEN, CDR2 SYDVKM, per germline. CDR3 length equals 11 residues. V shed 8 bases and J shed 5 bases, with 9 bases lying between them. The CDR3 region has the DNA TGTGCCAGCGGGAATAGATATGGCTACACCTTC. This translates into CASGNRYGYTF.

This clonotype has a handful of counts. The chain recombines TRBV11-3 with TRBJ2-5; D gene unclear. This CDR3 is built from 11 residues. The germline V gene encodes CDR1 SGHNT and CDR2 YENEEA. Between the trimmed V and J ends, which lost 5 bases and 4 bases, there was a span of 5 bases. CDR3 sequence reads: CASSPIETQYF. DNA of the CDR3: TGTGCCAGCAGCCCAATAGAGACCCAGTACTTC.

The chain links TRBV6-5 to TRBJ1-1, with a tentative D call TRBD1 (5 bases). The V end lost 7 bases, the J end lost 1 base, and 13 bases lay between the germline ends. The CDR3 runs to 14 residues. Looked up from germline, CDR1 is MNHEY and CDR2 is SVGAGI. As DNA, the CDR3 is TGTGCCAGCATGGGGCAGATTACGAACACTGAAGCTTTCTTT. This translates into CASMGQITNTEAFF.

To note about this clonotype: This may come from a read error, since a much larger clone is one base off. V gene TRBV7-9 combines with J gene TRBJ2-1, with 15 nucleotides matching TRBD2. The CDR3 is 15 amino acids. V lost 5 bases to trimming and J lost 15 bases; unmatched junction nucleotides: 11. The germline V gene encodes CDR1 SEHNR and CDR2 FQNEAQ (reference sequence). As DNA, the CDR3 is TGTGCCAGCAGCCAGGGGACTAGCGGGGGGAGGCGGGTGTTCTTC. This codes for CASSQGTSGGRRVFF.